The 21 T cell receptor beta chains below all came from one sample that was sequenced in a study of vaccination and CD4 T cells after COVID-19. Treatment here: approximately 10-day PBMC culture with coronavirus spike peptide pools or control peptides (ViraFEST assay). Before the COVID-19 pandemic (2011-2018), CD4+ T cells were obtained from the unexposed donor. Which antigens these TCRs recognize remains unknown. Cultured CD4+ T-cell DNA underwent Oncomine TCR Beta short-read sequencing. TCRdb used MiXCR to reprocess the PCR reads, holding one entry per CDR3 protein. The sample has 4,500 to 5,500 distinct CDR3 sequences, approximately 42% seen once. The sample comprised CD4+ T cells from blood, cultured in vitro. The receptors here all came from a human donor in good health.

In this sample, this clonotype turned up a few times. This chain links TRBV6-1 with TRBJ2-3; TRBD1 agrees at 9 bases. With 4 bases clipped from V and 0 bases from J, the junction kept 2 bases outside the gene matches. CDR1 and CDR2 from the germline V gene are MNHNS and SASEGT. The CDR3 has 15 amino acids. In DNA form, the CDR3 reads TGTGCCAGCAGTGGAGGGACAGGGAGCACAGATACGCAGTATTTT. This codes for CASSGGTGSTDTQYF.

Concerning this clonotype itself: The missing conserved phenylalanine or tryptophan at the end of this CDR3 makes a read error likely. This rearrangement joins TRBV27 to TRBJ2-5; 11 bases agree with TRBD2. The CDR3 spans 17 residues. J was trimmed by 4 bases and V by 1 base; bases with no gene match: 8. Germline-derived CDR1 and CDR2 are MNHEY and SMNVEV (reference sequence). CDR3 DNA sequence: TGTGCCAGCAGTTTATTGGTAGCGGGGGGGCCCCGAGAGACCCAGTACCTC. Translated, it gives CASSLLVAGGPRETQYL.

The genes are TRBV7-8 and TRBJ1-5; D unresolved. Germline CDR1 and CDR2: SGHVS and FQNEAQ. Trimming took off 5 bases at V and 8 bases at J, with 13 bases between the two ends. This CDR3 contains 13 residues. CDR3 in DNA: TGTGCCAGCAGCACCAGGAAAGCGAAGCCCCAGCATTTT. Its translation: CASSTRKAKPQHF.

This clonotype is large within its sample. The chain couples TRBV20-1 to TRBJ1-2, with TRBD1 matching 8 bases. Germline V gene data show CDR1 as DFQATT and CDR2 as SNEGSKA (reference sequence). With 5 bases clipped from V and 1 base from J, the junction kept 6 bases outside the gene matches. The CDR3 sequence is 14 residues long. The CDR3 here is CSAREQGVNYGYTF. The CDR3 DNA follows: TGCAGTGCTCGGGAACAGGGGGTTAACTATGGCTACACCTTC.

The chain joins TRBV7-8 to TRBJ2-7; possibly TRBD2 for D (6 bases). Trimming shortened V by 8 bases and J by 4 bases, and 30 bases separated the two germline ends. CDR3 length: 18 residues. Germline loops: CDR1 SGHVS, CDR2 FQNEAQ. The CDR3: CASGAGTVGTWFRYEQYF. In DNA form, the CDR3 reads TGTGCCAGCGGGGCCGGGACGGTGGGGACTTGGTTCCGGTACGAGCAGTACTTC. Drawing the rest from reference TRBV7-8 and TRBJ2-7, the complete variable domain is GAGVSQSPRYKVAKRGQDVALRCDPISGHVSLFWYQQALGQGPEFLTYFQNEAQLDKSGLPSDRFFAERPEGSVSTLKIQRTQQEDSAVYLCASGAGTVGTWFRYEQYFGPGTRLTVT.

This clonotype was counted once. V is TRBV10-2 and J is TRBJ2-5; perhaps TRBD2 as D (5 bases). The CDR3 spans 12 residues. CDR1 WSHSY and CDR2 SAAADI come from the germline V gene. V lost 8 bases to trimming and J lost 2 bases, with 9 bases between them. CDR3: CASRTVQETQYF. For the CDR3, the DNA is TGCGCCAGCCGGACTGTTCAAGAGACCCAGTACTTC.

The V gene is TRBV5-1, the J gene TRBJ1-1; 12 positions agree with TRBD1. The CDR3 has 17 amino acids. The germline V gene encodes CDR1 SGHRS and CDR2 YFSETQ. The trim removed 4 bases at V and 1 base at J, leaving 8 bases unmatched. CDR3 bases: TGCGCCAGCAGCCCCGGGACAGGGGGCGCTGGGAACACTGAAGCTTTCTTT. Its translation is CASSPGTGGAGNTEAFF.

Relative to its sample, this clonotype is medium-sized. The V gene is TRBV9, the J gene TRBJ2-1, with 7 positions matching TRBD1. V trimming: 2 bases; J trimming: 2 bases; junction bases outside the gene matches: 4. Germline V gives CDR1 SGDLS, CDR2 YYNGEE. The CDR3 contains 15 residues. In DNA, the CDR3 is TGTGCCAGCAGCGTCACAGGGGATCCCTACAATGAGCAGTTCTTC. Protein: CASSVTGDPYNEQFF.

The CDR3 sequence: CASTETSYGANVLTF. The CDR3 nucleotides are TGTGCCAGCACCGAGACTAGTTATGGGGCCAACGTCCTGACTTTC. V is TRBV12-3 or TRBV12-4 and J is TRBJ2-6, with TRBD2 as a possible D gene (6 bases). V was shortened by 7 bases and J by 3 bases, with 13 bases between the two germline ends. The CDR3 sequence is 15 residues long.

CDR3: CASSPSQGPYNEQFF. CDR3 in DNA: TGTGCCAGCAGCCCGAGCCAGGGGCCCTACAATGAGCAGTTCTTC. The chain combines TRBV27 with TRBJ2-1; D perhaps matches TRBD1 (6 bases). This CDR3 is 15 amino acids long. Deletions cut 6 bases from V and 2 bases from J, with 14 bases between. Looked up from germline, CDR1 is MNHEY and CDR2 is SMNVEV (reference sequence).

J is TRBJ1-2 and V is TRBV2; tentatively, D is TRBD1 (6 bases). Trimming shortened V by 2 bases and J by 9 bases, and 16 bases separated the two germline ends. In germline, CDR1 is SNHLY, CDR2 FYNNEI. The CDR3 totals 14 residues. As DNA, the CDR3 is TGTGCCAGCAGTGAATACTTTGGGACATCTCGCTACACCTTC. This codes for CASSEYFGTSRYTF.

V is TRBV6-1 and J is TRBJ1-5; TRBD1 might be the D (6 bases). From germline, CDR1 is MNHNS and CDR2 SASEGT. V lost 6 bases, J lost 5 bases, and 20 bases lay in between. The CDR3 covers 16 residues. The CDR3 protein is CASRRGGSGDDQPQHF. The CDR3 nucleotides are TGTGCCAGCAGGAGAGGGGGTTCGGGGGATGATCAGCCCCAGCATTTT.

This clonotype occurred a few times. DNA of the CDR3: TGCAGTGCTAGTGTCGCCAGGGAGGGAGATACGCAGTATTTT. This codes for CSASVAREGDTQYF. This chain connects TRBV20-1 to TRBJ2-3; 7 positions agree with TRBD2. Per the germline V gene, CDR1 is DFQATT and CDR2 is SNEGSKA (reference sequence). V dropped 3 bases and J dropped 5; count of bases not matched to a gene: 8. The CDR3 runs to 14 residues.

The genes are TRBV6-4 and TRBJ1-2; no definite D call. Trimming pared 6 bases from V and 1 base from J, leaving 12 bases between. Germline V CDR1 and CDR2: MRHNA, SNTAGT. This CDR3 spans 14 amino acids. The CDR3 protein is CASSPEGGNYGYTF. The CDR3 DNA follows: TGTGCCAGCAGCCCAGAAGGTGGTAACTATGGCTACACCTTC.

The chain is built from TRBV6-2 or TRBV6-3 and TRBJ1-5, with D maybe TRBD1 (5 bases). Germline assignment: CDR1 MNHEY and CDR2 SVGEGT. Deletions cut 10 bases from V and 0 bases from J, with 13 bases between. There are 14 residues in the CDR3. The CDR3 coding sequence is TGTGCCACTAAACAGGAAATTAGCAATCAGCCCCAGCATTTT. It specifies CATKQEISNQPQHF.

V and J are TRBV10-3 and TRBJ1-6; D remains ambiguous. The CDR3 contains 15 residues. CDR1 ENHRY and CDR2 SYGVKD come from the germline V gene. Trimming stripped 10 bases from V and 2 bases from J, with 15 bases between. CDR3 nucleotides: TGTGCCACCAGCCGTAGAGAACCCTATAATTCACCCCTCCACTTT. It is translated as CATSRREPYNSPLHF.

This clonotype has more than one count but fewer than ten. The chain has TRBV20-1 and TRBJ1-1; D is unclear. Germline V gene lookup returns CDR1 DFQATT and CDR2 SNEGSKA (reference sequence). The CDR3 runs to 12 residues. V dropped 4 bases and J dropped 9 bases, with 15 bases sitting between them. In nucleotides, the CDR3 is TGCAGTGCTACCCTTCAAGGTGGGAAAGCTTTCTTT. Its protein product is CSATLQGGKAFF.

The V and J genes are TRBV2 and TRBJ2-7; 8 bases agree with TRBD2. Germline lookup yields CDR1 SNHLY and CDR2 FYNNEI. This CDR3 contains 14 residues. With 6 bases clipped from V and 1 base from J, the junction kept 5 bases outside the gene matches. For the CDR3, the DNA is TGTGCCAGCAGGACTAGCGCGAATTCCTACGAGCAGTACTTC. Its protein product is CASRTSANSYEQYF.

The chain couples TRBV18 to TRBJ2-3, with D possibly matching TRBD2 (6 bases). This CDR3 region has 15 residues. Germline values: CDR1 KGHSH, CDR2 LQKENI. V lost 4 bases and J lost 0, with 11 bases in between. The CDR3 DNA reads TGTGCCAGCTCACTAGCGGAATATAGCACAGATACGCAGTATTTT. Protein product: CASSLAEYSTDTQYF.

This clonotype has a handful of counts. The genes are TRBV21-1 and TRBJ1-2; TRBD1 reflects the table's D call only, with no check against the DNA. TRBV21-1 represents a pseudogene. This CDR3 comprises 15 residues. CDR3 amino acids: CASSKAWQGCDGYTF. The CDR3 DNA reads TGTGCCAGCAGCAAAGCTTGGCAGGGCTGTGATGGCTACACCTTC.

The chain recombines TRBV5-4 with TRBJ2-7, with 9 nucleotides matching TRBD2. The trim removed 0 bases at V and 0 bases at J, leaving 4 bases unmatched. Per the germline V gene, CDR1 is SGHNT and CDR2 is YYREEE (reference sequence). CDR3 length: 16 residues. DNA for the CDR3: TGTGCCAGCAGCTTGGAGAGCGGGAGGACCTCCTACGAGCAGTACTTC. Translating it yields CASSLESGRTSYEQYF.